This T cell receptor (beta chain) was sequenced in a study of blood T cell repertoires in COVID-19. Turning to the study itself: The United States, Italy and Spain provided the acute and convalescent COVID-19 samples. Sample material is recorded as cDNA or gDNA derived from T cells, B-cell-depleted T cells, or PBMCs.

The germline CDR1 and CDR2 sequences are SQVTM and ANQGSEA. V lost 1 base to trimming and J lost 9 bases; unmatched junction nucleotides: 9. This CDR3 comprises 15 residues. In the original workflow: Estimation of nucleated cell counts was performed using reference gene primer amplification. Clones were sequenced by immunoSEQ multiplex PCR, and TCRdb holds only the in-frame ones, with some missing. D and trimming come from the DNA, and the V and J calls and clone size come from that table. The sample yields some 91,000 clones, roughly 83% seen once. Sequencing was done on a sample of peripheral blood. The J gene is TRBJ2-3, the V gene TRBV29-1; 11 bases line up with TRBD2. The TCR sequence derives from a human donor in a cohort sampled during active COVID-19. The CDR3 DNA follows: TGCAGCGTTGAAGGGACTAGCGGGCTGAGGGGCACGCAGTATTTT. This codes for CSVEGTSGLRGTQYF.